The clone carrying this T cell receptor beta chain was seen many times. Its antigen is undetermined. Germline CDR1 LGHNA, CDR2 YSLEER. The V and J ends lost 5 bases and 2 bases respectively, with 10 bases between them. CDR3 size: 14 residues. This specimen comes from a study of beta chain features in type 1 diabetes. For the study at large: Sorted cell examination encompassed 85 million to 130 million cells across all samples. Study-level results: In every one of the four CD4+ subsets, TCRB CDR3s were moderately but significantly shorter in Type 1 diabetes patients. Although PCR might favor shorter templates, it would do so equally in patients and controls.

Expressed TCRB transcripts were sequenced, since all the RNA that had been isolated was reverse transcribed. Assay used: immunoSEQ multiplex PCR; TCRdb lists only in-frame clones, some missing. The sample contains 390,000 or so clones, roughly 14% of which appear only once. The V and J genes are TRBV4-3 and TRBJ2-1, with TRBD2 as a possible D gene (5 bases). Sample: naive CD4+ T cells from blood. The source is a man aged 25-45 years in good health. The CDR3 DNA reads TGCGCCAGCAGCAAGGACTGGGCCTACAATGAGCAGTTCTTC. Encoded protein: CASSKDWAYNEQFF.